This TCR beta chain was captured in a study of cytomegalovirus exposure and HLA in healthy donors. The study's findings and limits: In an earlier analysis, most TCR beta V segments were productive about 90% or about 30% of the time.

13 Jbeta primers and 60 Vbeta primers were used for the PCR. Some clones are missing from TCRdb's copy, which holds only in-frame ones; the method was immunoSEQ multiplex PCR. The repertoire holds 150,000 to 200,000 clones, around three quarters seen once, with approximately 1% in the top ten. Germline V gene data show CDR1 as SNHLY and CDR2 as FYNNEI. The CDR3 covers 14 residues. Trimming took 4 bases from V and 8 from J; bases not matched to a gene: 7. A few counts support this clone. Its cognate antigen is unknown. The genes are TRBV2 and TRBJ1-4; TRBD1 matches at 7 bases. Sequenced: PBMCs. The TCR originated in a middle-aged woman in good health and CMV-seronegative. The chain's CDR3 is CASSVEGAGEKLFF. The CDR3 DNA is TGTGCCAGCAGTGTGGAGGGGGCAGGAGAAAAACTGTTTTTT.